This T cell receptor beta chain was sequenced for a study of T cells in Graves' hyperthyroidism and ophthalmopathy. This clonotype is a singleton in its sample. TCR beta CDR3 sequences were amplified from RNA transcripts. The HTBI primer set was used in a first-round RT-PCR of the TCR CDR3. A single record per CDR3 protein comes from TCRdb applying MiXCR to the multiplex PCR reads. The sample includes about 360,000 distinct CDR3 sequences, approximately 13% of them seen just once. The CDR3 contains 13 residues. Germline V CDR1 and CDR2: DFQATT, SNEGSKA (reference sequence). The V gene end was trimmed by 6 bases and the J gene end by 4 bases; junction bases not matched to a gene: 7.

Material for sequencing was blood. This clonotype originated in a woman aged 18 to 35 with Graves' hyperthyroidism. The chain is built from TRBV20-1 and TRBJ1-2; 8 bases match TRBD1. CDR3 DNA sequence: TGCAGTGCGTCTGACAGGGGAGTCTATGGCTACACCTTC. This encodes CSASDRGVYGYTF.